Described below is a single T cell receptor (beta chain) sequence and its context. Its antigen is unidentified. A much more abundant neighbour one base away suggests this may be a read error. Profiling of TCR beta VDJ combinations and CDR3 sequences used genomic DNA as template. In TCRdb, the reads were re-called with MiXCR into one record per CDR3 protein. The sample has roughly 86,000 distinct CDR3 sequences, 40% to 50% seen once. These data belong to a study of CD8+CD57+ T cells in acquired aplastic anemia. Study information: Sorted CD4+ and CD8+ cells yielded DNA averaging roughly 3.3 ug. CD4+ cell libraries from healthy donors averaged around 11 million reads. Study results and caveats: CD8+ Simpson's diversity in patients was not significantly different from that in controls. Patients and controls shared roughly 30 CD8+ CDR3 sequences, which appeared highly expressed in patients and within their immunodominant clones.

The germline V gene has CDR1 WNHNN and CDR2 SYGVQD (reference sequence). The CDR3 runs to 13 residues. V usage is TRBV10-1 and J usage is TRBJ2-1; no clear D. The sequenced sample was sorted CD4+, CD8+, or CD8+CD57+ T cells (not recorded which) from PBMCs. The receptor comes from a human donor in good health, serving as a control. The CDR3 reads CVSSESVRDEQFF. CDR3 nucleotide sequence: TGCGTCAGCAGTGAGTCGGTCCGGGATGAGCAGTTCTTC.